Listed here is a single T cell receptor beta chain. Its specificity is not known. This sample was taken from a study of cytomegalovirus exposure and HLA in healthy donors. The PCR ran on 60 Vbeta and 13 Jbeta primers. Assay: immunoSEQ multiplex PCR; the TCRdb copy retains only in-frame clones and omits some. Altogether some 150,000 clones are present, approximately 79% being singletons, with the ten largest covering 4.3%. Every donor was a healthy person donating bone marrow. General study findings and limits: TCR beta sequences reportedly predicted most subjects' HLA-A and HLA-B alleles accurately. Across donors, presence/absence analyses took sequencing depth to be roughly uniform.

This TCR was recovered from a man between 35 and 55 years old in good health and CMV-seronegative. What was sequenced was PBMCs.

The CDR3 nucleotides are TGTGCCAGCAGCTCCACAGGCCGCTCGTCTGGGGCCAACGTCCTGACTTTC. It encodes CASSSTGRSSGANVLTF. The V call is TRBV5-6, the J call TRBJ2-6, with TRBD1 as a possible D gene (5 bases). The CDR3 has 17 residues. CDR1 and CDR2 (germline): SGHDT, YYEEEE. The germline V and J ends were trimmed by 3 bases and 1 base, with 14 bases remaining between them.